This record covers a single T cell receptor beta chain. Sequenced by immunoSEQ multiplex PCR; TCRdb stores in-frame clones only, minus some. The sample includes 150,000 to 190,000 clones, 85% to 95% of them seen just once. Germline values: CDR1 LNHDA, CDR2 SQIVND (reference sequence). CDR3 length: 14 amino acids. The V end lost 3 bases, the J end lost 3 bases, and 8 bases lay between the germline ends. The data stem from a study of OX40 agonist ivuxolimab in advanced cancers. The source of this sequence is an adult with an advanced solid tumor such as melanoma, head and neck, liver or kidney cancer. This rearrangement joins TRBV19 to TRBJ2-2; no firm D call. Source: CD4+ or CD8+ T cells sorted from blood, taken in a trial of the OX40 agonist ivuxolimab. The CDR3 sequence: CASSITADTGELFF. The CDR3 nucleotides are TGTGCCAGTAGTATCACTGCGGACACCGGGGAGCTGTTTTTT.